This TCR beta chain emerged from a study of CD8 T cells in Susac syndrome. Random hexamers primed reverse transcription of about 0.5 to 1 ug RNA. TCRdb re-analysed the immunoSEQ multiplex PCR reads in MiXCR, keeping a single row per CDR3 protein. Among some 150,000 distinct CDR3 sequences, approximately 94% were seen once, and the ten largest hold roughly 0.21%. Trimming took 5 bases from V and 2 from J, leaving 14 bases between them. The CDR3 consists of 15 residues. The sequenced sample was CD8+ T cells from PBMCs. The source is a human donor with multiple sclerosis. The chain joins TRBV12-3 or TRBV12-4 to TRBJ2-3, with D perhaps TRBD1 (6 bases). CDR3 coding DNA: TGTGCCAGCAGTCTGGGGACAACCGACACAGATACGCAGTATTTT. This gives the protein CASSLGTTDTDTQYF.